This TCR beta chain was captured by sequencing in a study of control samples from healthy donors and cancer patients. Data came from immunoSEQ multiplex PCR; TCRdb stores just in-frame clones and leaves some out. The table shows 120,000 or so clones, with 85% to 95% occurring only once. The V end lost 2 bases, the J end lost 4 bases, and 15 bases lay between the germline ends. From germline, CDR1 is SGHNT and CDR2 YENEEA. The CDR3 runs 16 residues. The material sequenced was PBMCs. The genes are TRBV11-3 and TRBJ2-1; a weak D match, TRBD2 (6 bases). This TCR was recovered from a man older than 75 with head and neck cancer. The CDR3: CASSLRLVGPYNEQFF. The CDR3 nucleotides read TGTGCCAGCAGCTTACGACTAGTCGGGCCTTACAATGAGCAGTTCTTC.